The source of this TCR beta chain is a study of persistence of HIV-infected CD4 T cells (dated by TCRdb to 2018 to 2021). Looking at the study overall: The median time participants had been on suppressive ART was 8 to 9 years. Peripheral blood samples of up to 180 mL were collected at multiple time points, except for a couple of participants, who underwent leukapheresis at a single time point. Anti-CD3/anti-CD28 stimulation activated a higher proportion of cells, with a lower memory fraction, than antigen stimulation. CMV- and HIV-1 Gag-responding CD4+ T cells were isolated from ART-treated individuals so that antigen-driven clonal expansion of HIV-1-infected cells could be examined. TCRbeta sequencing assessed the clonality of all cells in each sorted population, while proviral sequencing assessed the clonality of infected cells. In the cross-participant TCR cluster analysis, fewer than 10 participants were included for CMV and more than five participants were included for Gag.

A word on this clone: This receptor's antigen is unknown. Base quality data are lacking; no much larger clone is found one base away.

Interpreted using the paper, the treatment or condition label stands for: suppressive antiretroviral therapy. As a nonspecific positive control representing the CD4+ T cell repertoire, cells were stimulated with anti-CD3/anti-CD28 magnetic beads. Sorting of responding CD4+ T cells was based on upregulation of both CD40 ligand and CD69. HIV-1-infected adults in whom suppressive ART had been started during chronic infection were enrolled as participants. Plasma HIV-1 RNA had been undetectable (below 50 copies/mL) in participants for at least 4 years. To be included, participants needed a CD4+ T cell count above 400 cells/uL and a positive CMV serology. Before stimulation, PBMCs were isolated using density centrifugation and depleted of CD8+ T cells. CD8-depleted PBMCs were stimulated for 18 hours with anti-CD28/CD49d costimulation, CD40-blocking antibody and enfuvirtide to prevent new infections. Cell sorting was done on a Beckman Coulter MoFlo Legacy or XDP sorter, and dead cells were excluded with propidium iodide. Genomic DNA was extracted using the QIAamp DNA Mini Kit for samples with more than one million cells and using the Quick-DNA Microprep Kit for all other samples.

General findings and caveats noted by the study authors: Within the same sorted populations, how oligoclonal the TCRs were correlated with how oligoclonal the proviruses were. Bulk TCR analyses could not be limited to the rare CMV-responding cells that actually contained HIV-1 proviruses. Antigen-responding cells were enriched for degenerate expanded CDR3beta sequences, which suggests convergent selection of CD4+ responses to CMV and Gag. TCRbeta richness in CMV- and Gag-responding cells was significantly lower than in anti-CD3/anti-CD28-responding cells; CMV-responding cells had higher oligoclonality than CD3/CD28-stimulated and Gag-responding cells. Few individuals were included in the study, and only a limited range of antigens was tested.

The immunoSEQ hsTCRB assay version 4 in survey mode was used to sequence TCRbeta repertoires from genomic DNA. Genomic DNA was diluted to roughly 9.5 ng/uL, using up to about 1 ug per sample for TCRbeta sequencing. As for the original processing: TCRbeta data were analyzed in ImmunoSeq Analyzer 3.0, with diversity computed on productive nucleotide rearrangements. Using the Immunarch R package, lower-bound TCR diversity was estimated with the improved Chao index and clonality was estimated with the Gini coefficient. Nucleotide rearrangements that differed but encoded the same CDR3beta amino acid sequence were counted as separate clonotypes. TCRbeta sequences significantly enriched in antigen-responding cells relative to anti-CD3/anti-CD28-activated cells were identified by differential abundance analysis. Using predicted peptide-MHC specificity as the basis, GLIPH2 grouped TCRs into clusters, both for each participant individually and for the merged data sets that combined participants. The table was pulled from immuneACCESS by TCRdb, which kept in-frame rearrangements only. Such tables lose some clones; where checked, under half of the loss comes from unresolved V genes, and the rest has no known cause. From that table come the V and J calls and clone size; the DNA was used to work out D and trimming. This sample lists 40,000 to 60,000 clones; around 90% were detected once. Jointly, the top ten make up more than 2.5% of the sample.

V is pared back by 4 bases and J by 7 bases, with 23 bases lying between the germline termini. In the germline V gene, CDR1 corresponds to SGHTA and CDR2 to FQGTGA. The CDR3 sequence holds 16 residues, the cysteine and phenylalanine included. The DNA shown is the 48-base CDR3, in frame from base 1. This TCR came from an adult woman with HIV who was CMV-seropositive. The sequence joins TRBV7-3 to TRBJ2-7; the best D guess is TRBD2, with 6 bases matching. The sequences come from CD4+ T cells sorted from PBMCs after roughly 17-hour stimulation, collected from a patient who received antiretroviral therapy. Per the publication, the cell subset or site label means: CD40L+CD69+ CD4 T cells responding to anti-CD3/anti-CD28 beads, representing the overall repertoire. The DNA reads TGTGCCAGCAGCTATAGCGGCGCCGCGGGGAGAGGAGAGCAGTACTTC. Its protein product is CASSYSGAAGRGEQYF.